This T cell receptor (beta chain) was found in a study of identical twins. With respect to this clonotype: Antigen specificity is unknown.

General observations from the study: For zero-insertion analyses, partial confounding could come from invariant MAIT and iNKT cells. Carriage of fewer insertions was seen in abundant cord blood beta clonotypes, whereas memory repertoires showed none.

CDR1 MNHEY and CDR2 SMNVEV come from the germline V gene (reference sequence). The CDR3 loop spans 16 amino acids. The V and J ends lost 0 bases and 2 bases respectively, with 8 bases between them. MiXCR, applied by TCRdb to the 5' RACE reads, yields one record per CDR3 protein. The profile covers hundreds of thousands of distinct CDR3 sequences, with less than 25% appearing a single time and about 2.7% taken by the ten largest. These data also formed part of another study, on T cells expressing NK-cell markers. From that paper: TCR beta repertoires came from sorted CD3+CD56+NKG2C+, CD3+CD56+NKG2C- and CD3+CD56-NKG2C+ T cells. Among a handful of donors, these clonotypes also ranked first in the CD3+CD56-NKG2C+ fraction.

The genes are TRBV27 and TRBJ2-6, with D uncertain. The origin of this receptor is a young woman in good health. Sequences were obtained from CD4+ T cells sorted from blood. The chain's CDR3 is CASSLSQWAGANVLTF. The CDR3 coding sequence is TGTGCCAGCAGTTTATCGCAGTGGGCTGGGGCCAACGTCCTGACTTTC.